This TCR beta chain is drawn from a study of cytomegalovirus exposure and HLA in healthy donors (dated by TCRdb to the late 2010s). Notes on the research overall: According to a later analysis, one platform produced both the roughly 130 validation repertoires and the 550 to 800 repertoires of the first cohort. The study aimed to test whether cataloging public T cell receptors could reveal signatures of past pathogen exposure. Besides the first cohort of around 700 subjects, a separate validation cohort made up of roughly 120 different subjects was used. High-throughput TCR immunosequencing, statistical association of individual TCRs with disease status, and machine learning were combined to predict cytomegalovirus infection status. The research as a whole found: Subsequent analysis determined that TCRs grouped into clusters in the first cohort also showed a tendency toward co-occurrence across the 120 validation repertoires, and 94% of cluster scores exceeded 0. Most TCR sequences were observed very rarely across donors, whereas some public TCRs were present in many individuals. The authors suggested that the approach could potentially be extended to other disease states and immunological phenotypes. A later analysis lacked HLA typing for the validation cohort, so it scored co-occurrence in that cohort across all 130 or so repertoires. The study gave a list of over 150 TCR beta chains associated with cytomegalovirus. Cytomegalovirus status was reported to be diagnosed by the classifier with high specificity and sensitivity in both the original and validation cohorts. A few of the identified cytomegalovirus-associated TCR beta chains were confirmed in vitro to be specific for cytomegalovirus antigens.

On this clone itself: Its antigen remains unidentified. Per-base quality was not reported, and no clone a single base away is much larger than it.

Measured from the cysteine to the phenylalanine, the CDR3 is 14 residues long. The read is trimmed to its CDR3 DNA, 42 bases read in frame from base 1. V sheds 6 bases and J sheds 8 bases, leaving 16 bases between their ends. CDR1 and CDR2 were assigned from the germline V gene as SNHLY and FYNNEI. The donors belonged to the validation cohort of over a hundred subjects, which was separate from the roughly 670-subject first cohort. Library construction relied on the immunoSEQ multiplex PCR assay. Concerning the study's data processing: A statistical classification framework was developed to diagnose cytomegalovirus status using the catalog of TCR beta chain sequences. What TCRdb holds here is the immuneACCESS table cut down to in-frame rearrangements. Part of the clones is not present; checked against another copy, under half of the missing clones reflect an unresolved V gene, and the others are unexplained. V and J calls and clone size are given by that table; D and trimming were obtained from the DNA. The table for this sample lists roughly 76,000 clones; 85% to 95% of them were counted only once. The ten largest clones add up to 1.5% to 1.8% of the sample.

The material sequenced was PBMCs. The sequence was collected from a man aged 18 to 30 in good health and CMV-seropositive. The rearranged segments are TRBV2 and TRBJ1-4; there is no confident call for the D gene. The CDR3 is CASRPLLFGEKLFF. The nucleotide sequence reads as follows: TGTGCCAGCAGACCTCTCCTGTTCGGGGAAAAACTGTTTTTT.